This entry describes one TCR beta chain. Its antigen remains unidentified. Profiling relied on immunoSEQ multiplex PCR, and the TCRdb table lists in-frame clones only, not all of them. The data hold more than 110,000 clones, with about 93% observed a single time. This record comes from a study of T cell responses to AZD1222 COVID-19 vaccine. Study-wide context: Analysis merged second doses at about 4 or about 12 weeks. Points from the study as a whole: Donors skewed white British and female; clonal diversity was possibly underestimated. Reports say nearly half of spike-specific TCRs go after unmutated variant regions. Only after the peak T cell response were repertoires sampled.

CDR1 is SGHAT and CDR2 is FQNNGV in the germline V gene. The CDR3 is 16 residues long. Trimming at V came to 2 bases and at J to 4 bases, leaving 7 bases not matched to a gene. V and J are TRBV11-2 and TRBJ2-7; 11 bases agree with TRBD2. The sequences come from peripheral blood, collected on day 0 of AZD1222 vaccination. The TCR originated in an adult in good health. CDR3 coding DNA: TGTGCCAGCAGCTTAAATCTAGCGGGAGGATTGTACGAGCAGTACTTC. Its translation is CASSLNLAGGLYEQYF.